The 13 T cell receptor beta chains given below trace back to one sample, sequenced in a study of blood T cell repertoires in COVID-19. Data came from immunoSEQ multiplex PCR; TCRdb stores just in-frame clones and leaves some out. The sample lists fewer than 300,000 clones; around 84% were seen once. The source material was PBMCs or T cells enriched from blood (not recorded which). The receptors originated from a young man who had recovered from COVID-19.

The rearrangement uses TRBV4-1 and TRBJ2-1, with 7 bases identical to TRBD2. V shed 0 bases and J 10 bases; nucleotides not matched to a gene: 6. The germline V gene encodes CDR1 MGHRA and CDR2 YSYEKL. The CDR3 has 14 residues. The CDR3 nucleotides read TGCGCCAGCAGCCAAGATAGCACTAGCGAAGAGCAGTTCTTC. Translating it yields CASSQDSTSEEQFF.

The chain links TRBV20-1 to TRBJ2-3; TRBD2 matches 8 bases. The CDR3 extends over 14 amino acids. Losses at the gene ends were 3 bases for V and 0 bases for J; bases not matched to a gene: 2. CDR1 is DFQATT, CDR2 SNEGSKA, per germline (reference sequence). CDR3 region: CSASWTSSTDTQYF. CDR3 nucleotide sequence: TGCAGTGCTAGTTGGACTAGCAGCACAGATACGCAGTATTTT.

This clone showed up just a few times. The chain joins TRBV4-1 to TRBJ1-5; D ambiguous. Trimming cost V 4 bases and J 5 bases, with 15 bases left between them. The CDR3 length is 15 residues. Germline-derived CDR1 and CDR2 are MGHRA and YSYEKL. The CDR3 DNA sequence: TGCGCCAGCAGCCCTCCGGGATCCATCTATCAGCCCCAGCATTTT. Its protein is CASSPPGSIYQPQHF.

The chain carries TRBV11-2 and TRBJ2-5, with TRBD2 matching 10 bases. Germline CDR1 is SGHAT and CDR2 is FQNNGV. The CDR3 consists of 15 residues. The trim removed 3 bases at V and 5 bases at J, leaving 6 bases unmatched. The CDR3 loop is CASSFSGGAGETQYF. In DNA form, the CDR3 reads TGTGCCAGCAGCTTCAGCGGGGGGGCCGGTGAGACCCAGTACTTC.

The CDR3 loop reads CASSQPASFDPQYF. The CDR3 coding sequence is TGTGCCAGCAGCCAACCGGCTAGTTTCGATCCCCAGTACTTC. This sequence joins TRBV3-1 (or the pseudogene TRBV3-2) and TRBJ2-5; unclear D gene. V dropped 2 bases and J dropped 9 bases, with 16 bases sitting between them. This CDR3 spans 14 amino acids. The germline CDR1 and CDR2 sequences are LGHDT and YNNKEL (reference sequence).

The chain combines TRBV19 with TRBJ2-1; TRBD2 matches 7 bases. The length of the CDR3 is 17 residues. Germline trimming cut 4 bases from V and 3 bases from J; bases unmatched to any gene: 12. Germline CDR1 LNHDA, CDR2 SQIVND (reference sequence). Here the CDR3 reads CASSTLWASGNYNEQFF. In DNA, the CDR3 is TGTGCCAGTAGTACCCTCTGGGCTAGCGGAAACTACAATGAGCAGTTCTTC. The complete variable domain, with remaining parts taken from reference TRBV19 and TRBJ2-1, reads DGGITQSPKYLFRKEGQNVTLSCEQNLNHDAMYWYRQDPGQGLRLIYYSQIVNDFQKGDIAEGYSVSREKKESFPLTVTSAQKNPTAFYLCASSTLWASGNYNEQFFGPGTRLTVL.

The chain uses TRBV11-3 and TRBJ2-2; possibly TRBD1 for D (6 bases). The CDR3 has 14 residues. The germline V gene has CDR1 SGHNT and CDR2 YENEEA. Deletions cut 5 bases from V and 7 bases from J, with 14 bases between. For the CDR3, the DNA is TGTGCCAGCAGCCTACAGGGCCAGGACGGGGAGCTGTTTTTT. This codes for CASSLQGQDGELFF.

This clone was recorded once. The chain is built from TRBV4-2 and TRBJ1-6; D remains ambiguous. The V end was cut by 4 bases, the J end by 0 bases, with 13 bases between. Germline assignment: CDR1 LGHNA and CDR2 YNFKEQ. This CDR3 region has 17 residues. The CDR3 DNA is TGTGCCAGCAGCCGAAGCGGGGAGACCTCCTATAATTCACCCCTCCACTTT. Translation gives CASSRSGETSYNSPLHF.

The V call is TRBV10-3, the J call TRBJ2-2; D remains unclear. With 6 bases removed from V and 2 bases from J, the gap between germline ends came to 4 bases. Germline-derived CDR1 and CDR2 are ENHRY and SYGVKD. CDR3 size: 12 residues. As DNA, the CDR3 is TGTGCCATCAGCCCTAACACCGGGGAGCTGTTTTTT. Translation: CAISPNTGELFF.

This CDR3 reads CASSQGSGVAQPQHF. CDR3 DNA: TGTGCCAGCAGCCAAGGATCAGGGGTTGCCCAGCCCCAGCATTTT. The gene calls are TRBV3-1 (or the pseudogene TRBV3-2) and TRBJ1-5; tentative D call: TRBD1 (6 bases). Per the germline V gene, CDR1 is LGHDT and CDR2 is YNNKEL (reference sequence). V was cut by 1 base and J by 7 bases, with 14 bases left in between. This CDR3 is built from 15 residues.

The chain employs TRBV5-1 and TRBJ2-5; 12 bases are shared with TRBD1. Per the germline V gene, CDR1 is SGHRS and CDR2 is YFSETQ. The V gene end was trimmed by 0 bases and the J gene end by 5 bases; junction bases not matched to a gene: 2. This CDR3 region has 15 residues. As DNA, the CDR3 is TGCGCCAGCAGCTTGGAAGGGACAGGGGGCGAGACCCAGTACTTC. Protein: CASSLEGTGGETQYF.

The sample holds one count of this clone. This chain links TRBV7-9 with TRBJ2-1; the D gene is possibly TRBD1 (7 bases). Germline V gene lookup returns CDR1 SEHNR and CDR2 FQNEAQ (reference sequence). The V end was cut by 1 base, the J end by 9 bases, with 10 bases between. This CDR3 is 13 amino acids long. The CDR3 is CASSLGQGGEQFF. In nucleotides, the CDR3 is TGTGCCAGCAGCTTAGGACAGGGAGGTGAGCAGTTCTTC.

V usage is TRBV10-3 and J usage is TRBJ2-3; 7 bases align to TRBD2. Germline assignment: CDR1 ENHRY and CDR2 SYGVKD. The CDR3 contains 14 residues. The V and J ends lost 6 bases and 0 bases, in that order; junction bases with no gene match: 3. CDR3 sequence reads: CAISPGGSTDTQYF. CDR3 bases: TGTGCCATCAGCCCGGGAGGTAGCACAGATACGCAGTATTTT.